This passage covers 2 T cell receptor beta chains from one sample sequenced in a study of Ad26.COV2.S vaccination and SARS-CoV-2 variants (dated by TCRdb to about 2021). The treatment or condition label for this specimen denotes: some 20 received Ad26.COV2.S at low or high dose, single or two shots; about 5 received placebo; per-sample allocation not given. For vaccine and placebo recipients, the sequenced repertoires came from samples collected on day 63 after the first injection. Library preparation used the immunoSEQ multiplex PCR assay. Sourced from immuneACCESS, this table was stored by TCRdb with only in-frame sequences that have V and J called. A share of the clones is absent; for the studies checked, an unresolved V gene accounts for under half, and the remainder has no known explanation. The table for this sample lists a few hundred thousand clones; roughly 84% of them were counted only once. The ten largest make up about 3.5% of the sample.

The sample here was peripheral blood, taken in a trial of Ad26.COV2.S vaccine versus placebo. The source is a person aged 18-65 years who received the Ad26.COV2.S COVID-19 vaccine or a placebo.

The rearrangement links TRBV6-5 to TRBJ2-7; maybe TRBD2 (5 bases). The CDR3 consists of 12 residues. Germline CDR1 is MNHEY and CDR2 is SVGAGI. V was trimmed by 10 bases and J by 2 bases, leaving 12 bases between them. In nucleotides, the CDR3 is TGTGCCATCGTCACAGCGGCCTACGAGCAGTACTTC. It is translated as CAIVTAAYEQYF.

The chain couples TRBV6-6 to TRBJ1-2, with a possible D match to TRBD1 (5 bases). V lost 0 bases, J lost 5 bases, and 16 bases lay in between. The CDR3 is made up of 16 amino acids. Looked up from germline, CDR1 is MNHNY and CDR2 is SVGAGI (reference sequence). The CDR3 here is CASSYSKAGSFYGYTF. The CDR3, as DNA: TGTGCCAGCAGTTACTCGAAGGCAGGGAGCTTTTATGGCTACACCTTC.